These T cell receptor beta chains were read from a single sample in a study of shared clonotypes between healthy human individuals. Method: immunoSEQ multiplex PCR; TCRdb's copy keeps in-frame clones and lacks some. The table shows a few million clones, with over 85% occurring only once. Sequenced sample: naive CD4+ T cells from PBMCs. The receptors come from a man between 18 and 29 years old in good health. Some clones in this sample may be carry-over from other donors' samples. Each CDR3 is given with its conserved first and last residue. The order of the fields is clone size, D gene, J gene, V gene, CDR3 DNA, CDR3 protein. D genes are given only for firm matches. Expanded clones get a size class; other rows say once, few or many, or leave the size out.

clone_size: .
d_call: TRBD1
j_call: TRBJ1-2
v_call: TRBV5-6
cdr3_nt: TGTGCCAGCAGCTTGGAAATCGGACAGGGGGAACGGGGTGGCTACACCTTC
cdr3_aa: CASSLEIGQGERGGYTF

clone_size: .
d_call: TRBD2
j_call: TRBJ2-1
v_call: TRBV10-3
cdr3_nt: TGTGCCATCAGCTTAGCGGGAGGGGACAATGAGCAGTTCTTC
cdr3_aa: CAISLAGGDNEQFF

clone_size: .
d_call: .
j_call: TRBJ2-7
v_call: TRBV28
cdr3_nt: TGTGCCAGCAGCCAGCGCAGTCCTAACGAGCAGTACTTC
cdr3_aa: CASSQRSPNEQYF

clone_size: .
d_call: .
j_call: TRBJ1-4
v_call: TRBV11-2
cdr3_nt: TGTGCCAGCAGCCGGACTGCTCGGGGTGGAAAACTGTTTTTT
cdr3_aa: CASSRTARGGKLFF

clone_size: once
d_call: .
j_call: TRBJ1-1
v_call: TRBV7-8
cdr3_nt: TGTGCCAGCAGCTTAGGTCCGGGGAACACTGAAGCTTTCTTT
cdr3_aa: CASSLGPGNTEAFF

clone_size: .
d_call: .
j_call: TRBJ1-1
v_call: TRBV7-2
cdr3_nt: TGTGCCAGCAGCTTAGCGGCGGGGACTGAGGAAGCTTTCTTT
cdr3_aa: CASSLAAGTEEAFF

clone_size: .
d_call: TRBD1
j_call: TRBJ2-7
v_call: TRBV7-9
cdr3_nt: TGTGCCAGCAGCCACGGACAGGGAGTTCCCTACGAGCAGTACTTC
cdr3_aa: CASSHGQGVPYEQYF

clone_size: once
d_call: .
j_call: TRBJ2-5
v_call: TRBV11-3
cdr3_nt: TGTGCCAGCAGCTTAGGACAGGCCTACCAAGAGACCCAGTACTTC
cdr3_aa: CASSLGQAYQETQYF

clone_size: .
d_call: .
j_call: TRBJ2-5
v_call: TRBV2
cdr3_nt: TGTGCCAGCGGGCAGGGGACGGAGACCCAGTACTTC
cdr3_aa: CASGQGTETQYF

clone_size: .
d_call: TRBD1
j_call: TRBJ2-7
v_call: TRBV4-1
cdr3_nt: TGCGCCAGCAGCCAAGTGCCCAGGGGGCGGCAGTACTTC
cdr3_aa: CASSQVPRGRQYF

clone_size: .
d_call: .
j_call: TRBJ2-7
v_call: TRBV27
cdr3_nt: TGTGCCAGCAGTTTATTACACCCGACAGGAGGGTTCTACGAGCAGTACTTC
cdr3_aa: CASSLLHPTGGFYEQYF

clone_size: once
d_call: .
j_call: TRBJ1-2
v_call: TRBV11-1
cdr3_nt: TGTGCCAGCAGCTACAGACAGAACTATGGCTACACCTTC
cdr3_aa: CASSYRQNYGYTF

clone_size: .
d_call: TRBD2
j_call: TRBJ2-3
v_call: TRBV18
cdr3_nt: TGTGCCAGCTCACCTCTAGCGGGAGTACCAGATACGCAGTATTTT
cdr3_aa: CASSPLAGVPDTQYF

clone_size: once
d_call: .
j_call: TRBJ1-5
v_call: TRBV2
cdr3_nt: TGTGCCAGCAGTGCAAGGGGTATTCTGGACAATCAGCCCCAGCATTTT
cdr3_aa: CASSARGILDNQPQHF

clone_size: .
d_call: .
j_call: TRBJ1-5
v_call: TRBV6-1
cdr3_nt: TGTGCCAGCACCGACGTCGGGCCCCAGCATTTT
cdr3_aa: CASTDVGPQHF

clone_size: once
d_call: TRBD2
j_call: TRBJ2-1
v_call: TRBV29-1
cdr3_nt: TGCAGCGTTGAATCCCCGCTAGCGGGGAAATACAATGAGCAGTTCTTC
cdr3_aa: CSVESPLAGKYNEQFF

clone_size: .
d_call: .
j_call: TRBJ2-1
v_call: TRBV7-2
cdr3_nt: TGTGCCAGCAGCCACGTTGCGGGATGGGGTGGTGAGCAGTTCTTC
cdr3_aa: CASSHVAGWGGEQFF

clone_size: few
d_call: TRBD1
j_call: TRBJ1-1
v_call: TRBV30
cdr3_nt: TGTGCCTGGAGTGTACGGACAGGGACTGAAGCTTTCTTT
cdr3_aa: CAWSVRTGTEAFF

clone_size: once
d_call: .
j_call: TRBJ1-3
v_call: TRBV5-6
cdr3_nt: TGTGCCAGCAGCTTGGCCTCACAGATAGGGTCTGGAAACACCATATATTTT
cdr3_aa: CASSLASQIGSGNTIYF

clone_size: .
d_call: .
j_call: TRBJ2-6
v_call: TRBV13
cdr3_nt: TGTGCCAGCAGCGACCGTTTTGGGGGATCCTTCTCTGGGGCCAACGTCCTGACTTTC
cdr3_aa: CASSDRFGGSFSGANVLTF

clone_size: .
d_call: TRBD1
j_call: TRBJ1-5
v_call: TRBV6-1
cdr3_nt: TGTGCCAGCAGTGATAGACACAGGGGAGGCAATCAGCCCCAGCATTTT
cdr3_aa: CASSDRHRGGNQPQHF

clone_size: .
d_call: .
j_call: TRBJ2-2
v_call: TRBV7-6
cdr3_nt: TGTGCCAGCACCTATACCTCAGGACCCGGGGAGCTGTTTTTT
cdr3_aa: CASTYTSGPGELFF

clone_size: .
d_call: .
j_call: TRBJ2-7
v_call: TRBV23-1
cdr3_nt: TGCGCCAGCGATAAGGGGGGGAATTCCTACGAGCAGTACTTC
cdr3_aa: CASDKGGNSYEQYF

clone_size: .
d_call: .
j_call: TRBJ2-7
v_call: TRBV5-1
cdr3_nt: TGCGCCAGCAGCTTGGAGAGCGGCCCGGCCGACGAGCAGTACTTC
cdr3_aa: CASSLESGPADEQYF

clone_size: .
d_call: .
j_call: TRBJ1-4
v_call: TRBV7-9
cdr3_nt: TGTGCCAGCATCAAAGGGGGGGGATTTGCTGAAAAACTGTTTTTT
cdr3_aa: CASIKGGGFAEKLFF

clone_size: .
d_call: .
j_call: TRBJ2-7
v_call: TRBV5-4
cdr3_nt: TGTGCCAGCAGCCGAAAGGACAACTACGAGCAGTACTTC
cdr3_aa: CASSRKDNYEQYF

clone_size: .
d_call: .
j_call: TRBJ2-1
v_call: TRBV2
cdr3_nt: TGTGCCAGCAGTAGTAGGGAGACCTACTACAATGAGCAGTTCTTC
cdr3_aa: CASSSRETYYNEQFF

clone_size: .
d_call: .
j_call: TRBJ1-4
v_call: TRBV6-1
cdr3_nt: TGTGCCAGCAGTGTCGAGCCAACTAATGAAAAACTGTTTTTT
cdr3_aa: CASSVEPTNEKLFF

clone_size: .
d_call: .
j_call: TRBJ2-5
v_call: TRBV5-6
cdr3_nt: TGTGCCAGCAGCTGGTCTTCAGAGACCCAGTACTTC
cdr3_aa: CASSWSSETQYF

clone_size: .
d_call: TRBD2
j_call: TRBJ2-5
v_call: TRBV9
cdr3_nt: TGTGCCAGCAGCGTACAGGGACTAGCGGGAGTAGAGACCCAGTACTTC
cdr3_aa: CASSVQGLAGVETQYF

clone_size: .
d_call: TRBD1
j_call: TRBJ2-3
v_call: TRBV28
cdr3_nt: TGTGCCAGCAGTTGGGGACAGGTTCAGGATACGCAGTATTTT
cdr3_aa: CASSWGQVQDTQYF

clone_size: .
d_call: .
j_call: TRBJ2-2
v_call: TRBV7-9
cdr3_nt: TGTGCCAGCAGCCCCCCCTCCCGGGCCGGGGAGCTGTTTTTT
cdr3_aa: CASSPPSRAGELFF

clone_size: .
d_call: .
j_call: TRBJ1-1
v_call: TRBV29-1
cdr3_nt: TGCAGCGTTGCGATGAACACTGAAGCTTTCTTT
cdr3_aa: CSVAMNTEAFF

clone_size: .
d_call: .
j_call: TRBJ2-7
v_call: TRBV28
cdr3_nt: TGTGCCAGCAGTACCTCCCAGGGATACGAGCAGTACTTC
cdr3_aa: CASSTSQGYEQYF

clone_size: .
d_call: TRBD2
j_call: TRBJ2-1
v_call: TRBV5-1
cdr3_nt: TGCGCCAGCAGCCGAATTGAAAGCGGGGACTACAATGAGCAGTTCTTC
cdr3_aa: CASSRIESGDYNEQFF

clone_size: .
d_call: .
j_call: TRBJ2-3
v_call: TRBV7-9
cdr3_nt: TGTGCCAGCAGCCGGGGGAACAGTGAAAAGGCAGATACGCAGTATTTT
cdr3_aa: CASSRGNSEKADTQYF

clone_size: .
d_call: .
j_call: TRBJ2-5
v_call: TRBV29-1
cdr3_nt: TGCAGCGGCGACAATTCCGGGGAGACCCAGTACTTC
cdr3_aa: CSGDNSGETQYF

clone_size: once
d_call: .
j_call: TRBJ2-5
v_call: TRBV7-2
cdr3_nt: TGTGCCAGCAGCAAAGGGAGCCCAGGGGAGACCCAGTACTTC
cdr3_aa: CASSKGSPGETQYF

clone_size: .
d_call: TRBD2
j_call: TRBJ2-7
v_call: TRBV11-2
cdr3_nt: TGTGCCAGCAGCCAAACCGGGACTACTTACTACGAGCAGTACTTC
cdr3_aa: CASSQTGTTYYEQYF

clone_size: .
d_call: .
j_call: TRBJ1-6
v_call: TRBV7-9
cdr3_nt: TGTGCCAGCAGCTTAGGACGGACGTTATCACCCCTCCACTTT
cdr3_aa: CASSLGRTLSPLHF

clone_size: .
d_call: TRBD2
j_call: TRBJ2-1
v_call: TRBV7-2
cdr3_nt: TGTGCCAGCAGCTCCCCCAGGGGACTAGCGTTTCATGAGCAGTTCTTC
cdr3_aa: CASSSPRGLAFHEQFF

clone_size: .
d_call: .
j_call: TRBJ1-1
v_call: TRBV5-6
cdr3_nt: TGTGCCAGCAGCCCACGTAGGCAGCTAATGAACACTGAAGCTTTCTTT
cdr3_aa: CASSPRRQLMNTEAFF

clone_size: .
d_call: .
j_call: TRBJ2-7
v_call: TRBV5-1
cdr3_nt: TGCGCCAGCACAGGACAGAACTACGAGCAGTACTTC
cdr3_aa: CASTGQNYEQYF